These T cell receptor beta chains were read from a single sample in a study of T cells in Graves' hyperthyroidism and ophthalmopathy. TCRdb used MiXCR to reprocess the multiplex PCR reads, holding one entry per CDR3 protein. The sample records approximately 620,000 distinct CDR3 sequences, approximately 14% being singletons. Sequencing was carried out using blood. These receptor sequences come from a woman under 40 with Graves' hyperthyroidism that later progressed to Graves' ophthalmopathy. Each CDR3 is given with its conserved first and last residue. The D gene is left open where the match is weak. Clone sizes are given selectively: once, few, many, or a class where the clone is expanded.

J,size,D,V,DNA,CDR3
TRBJ2-4,many,TRBD1,TRBV12-5,TGTGCTAGTGGAAAGGACAGGGAAAACATTCAGTACTTC,CASGKDRENIQYF
TRBJ2-5,NA,TRBD1,TRBV6-1,TGTGCCAGCAGTGGACAGGGCGCATCCTCGACCCAGTACTTC,CASSGQGASSTQYF
TRBJ2-5,few,TRBD2,TRBV24-1,TGTGCCACCAGTCTAGGACTAGCGGGAGTTGGAGAGACCCAGTACTTC,CATSLGLAGVGETQYF
TRBJ2-1,many,NA,TRBV12-5,TGTGCTAGTGGCCTTAGGGACTCCCACAATGAGCAGTTCTTC,CASGLRDSHNEQFF
TRBJ2-7,many,TRBD2,TRBV29-1,TGCAGCGTTGTCCTAGCGGGAGAATTAGGGCAGTACTTC,CSVVLAGELGQYF
TRBJ2-7,many,NA,TRBV30,TGTGCCTGGAGTGTATACAGGGCCTACGAGCAGTACTTC,CAWSVYRAYEQYF
TRBJ2-4,few,NA,TRBV20-1,TGCAGTGCCTATAGGACCGACCATCTAGCCAAAAACATTCAGTACTTC,CSAYRTDHLAKNIQYF
TRBJ1-1,many,NA,TRBV12-3/TRBV12-4,TGTGCCAGCAGGTCCGGGGTGAGACCGAACACTGAAGCTTTCTTT,CASRSGVRPNTEAFF
TRBJ1-4,many,TRBD1,TRBV27,TGTGCCAGCAGCCCCGGACAGGGGAATGAAAAACTGTTTTTT,CASSPGQGNEKLFF
TRBJ1-1,many,NA,TRBV18,TGTGCCAGCTCCCCCGGGAATAAGCGTGAAGCTTTCTTT,CASSPGNKREAFF
TRBJ2-3,many,TRBD2,TRBV7-2,TGTGCCAGCAGCCTGCGTAGACTAGCGGTTAGCACAGATACGCAGTATTTT,CASSLRRLAVSTDTQYF
TRBJ1-2,many,NA,TRBV7-8,TGTGCCAGCACCGCGCGGGGGTTTGGCTATGGCTACACCTTC,CASTARGFGYGYTF
TRBJ1-1,NA,NA,TRBV30,TGTGCCTGTTTTCCCGGGAGGGGGGGGGCGAACACTGAAGCTTTCTTT,CACFPGRGGANTEAFF
TRBJ2-7,NA,NA,TRBV3-2,TGTGCCAGCAGTTACTTTGGGGGGAGACAGGTGGCGGTCGCTTGCTACGAGCAGTACTTC,CASSYFGGRQVAVACYEQYF
TRBJ2-7,few,NA,TRBV25-1,TGTGCCAGCGGGGGGCAGGGCAGCGAGCAGTACTTC,CASGGQGSEQYF
TRBJ2-1,many,TRBD1,TRBV12-3/TRBV12-4,TGTGCCAGCAGTCGAGGACAGGTCTACAATGAGCAGTTCTTC,CASSRGQVYNEQFF
TRBJ2-1,many,NA,TRBV2,TGTGCCAGCAGTGATGGTCTGGACGTTAGTGAGCAGTTCTTC,CASSDGLDVSEQFF
TRBJ2-7,NA,TRBD2,TRBV6-5,TGTGCCAGCAGTTACTATAGCGGGAACTCCTACGAGCAGTACTTC,CASSYYSGNSYEQYF
TRBJ2-7,many,TRBD1,TRBV6-1,TGTGCCAGCAGTATAGCAGCGGGACAGGGGATGGTCGAGCAGTACTTC,CASSIAAGQGMVEQYF
TRBJ2-5,many,NA,TRBV28,TGTGCCAGCAGGTTAGGATCGGGGCGAGCTCCTCAAGAGACCCAGTACTTC,CASRLGSGRAPQETQYF
TRBJ2-1,many,TRBD2,TRBV28,TGTGCCAGCAGTTTAGAGCGGGGCCGTCACCATGAGCAGTTCTTC,CASSLERGRHHEQFF
TRBJ1-5,many,NA,TRBV5-1,TGCGCCAGCAGCCGGACAAATAGCAATCAGCCCCAGCATTTT,CASSRTNSNQPQHF
TRBJ2-3,NA,NA,TRBV18,TGTGCCAGCTCCCCCATAGGGATGGTCACAGATACGCAGTATTTT,CASSPIGMVTDTQYF
TRBJ1-2,NA,TRBD1,TRBV28,TGTGCCAGCAGTTTAGGACAGGGGGCGGTTTATGGCTACACCTTC,CASSLGQGAVYGYTF
TRBJ2-1,NA,NA,TRBV19,TGTGCCAGTAGTAGGATCGACAGTAACAATGAGCAGTTCTTC,CASSRIDSNNEQFF
TRBJ1-4,NA,NA,TRBV7-9,TGTGCCAGCAGCTTAGCCGGTCATGGAGATGAAAAACTGTTTTTT,CASSLAGHGDEKLFF
TRBJ2-5,many,NA,TRBV12-3/TRBV12-4,TGTGCCACCTCGCGGTACCAAGAGACCCAGTACTTC,CATSRYQETQYF
TRBJ2-3,many,TRBD2,TRBV9,TGTGCCAGCAGCGTAGAGGCCCGGTTCCGGCTAGCGGGAGAGTTAGATACGCAGTATTTT,CASSVEARFRLAGELDTQYF
TRBJ2-5,many,NA,TRBV29-1,TGCAGCGTTGTTAAGGGGATGGGAGTAGAGGAGACCCAGTACTTC,CSVVKGMGVEETQYF
TRBJ2-3,many,TRBD1,TRBV20-1,TGCAGTGCTGGGACAGGGAGAGGCACAGGTACGCAGTATTTT,CSAGTGRGTGTQYF
TRBJ2-1,NA,TRBD2,TRBV4-2,TGTGCCAGCAGCCTAGCGGGAGGGCTTTTCCCTGAGCAGTTCTTC,CASSLAGGLFPEQFF
TRBJ2-7,few,NA,TRBV28,TGTGCCACCAGGTCCGCCGGAGGGCCCACCTACGAGCAGTACTTC,CATRSAGGPTYEQYF
TRBJ2-1,many,TRBD2,TRBV13,TGTGCCAGCAGCTTCGGGGGGTTTTACAATGAGCAGTTCTTC,CASSFGGFYNEQFF
TRBJ2-7,NA,NA,TRBV3-1,TGTGCCAGCAGCCAAGCGGAGACACTGAGCTCCTACGAGCAGTACTTC,CASSQAETLSSYEQYF
TRBJ1-1,NA,NA,TRBV7-9,TGTGCCAGCAGCTTAAGTAGGGGGGGCGCGGGCACTGAAGCTTTCTTT,CASSLSRGGAGTEAFF
TRBJ1-5,NA,TRBD1,TRBV6-1,TGTGCCAGCAGCTCTACAGGGGATGGTCAGCCCCAGCATTTT,CASSSTGDGQPQHF
TRBJ1-5,many,NA,TRBV12-3/TRBV12-4,TGTGCCAGCAGTTTAACATCGGGTCAGCCCCAGCATTTT,CASSLTSGQPQHF
TRBJ1-1,many,NA,TRBV14,TGTGCCAGCAGCCAAGCCCGTACCACTGAAGCTTTCTTT,CASSQARTTEAFF
TRBJ1-2,few,NA,TRBV6-2/TRBV6-3,TGTGCCAGTACCCTTCGGACAGAAAAGCGGGGCTACACCTTC,CASTLRTEKRGYTF
TRBJ2-2,many,NA,TRBV24-1,TGTGCCACTCAAACAGGGCCGGCCGGGGAGCTGTTTTTT,CATQTGPAGELFF
TRBJ1-5,NA,NA,TRBV10-3,TGTGCCATCAGTGACGCCAGTAGGCCCCAGCATTTT,CAISDASRPQHF
TRBJ2-7,NA,TRBD2,TRBV11-3,TGTGCCAGCAGTTGGGGGGGACTAGCGGGAACCTACGAGCAGTACTTC,CASSWGGLAGTYEQYF
TRBJ1-5,many,NA,TRBV28,TGTGCCAGCAACGTCCAGCCCCAGCATTTT,CASNVQPQHF
TRBJ1-4,many,NA,TRBV2,TGTGCCAGCAGTGATAGAGCCGATGAAAAACTGTTTTTT,CASSDRADEKLFF
TRBJ1-1,many,NA,TRBV11-2,TGTGCCAGCAGCTTGGACGGATCTGAAGCTTTCTTT,CASSLDGSEAFF
TRBJ2-7,many,TRBD1,TRBV20-1,TGCAGTGCTAAACTAGGGACAGGGGGTACCGACGAGCAGTACTTC,CSAKLGTGGTDEQYF
TRBJ1-6,many,TRBD1,TRBV13,TGTGCCAGCAGCTCAAAGGGGGCTGGGTATTCACCCCTCCACTTT,CASSSKGAGYSPLHF
TRBJ2-1,many,NA,TRBV10-1,TGCGCCAGCGGCGACTCCTACAATGAGCAGTTCTTC,CASGDSYNEQFF
TRBJ2-5,NA,TRBD1,TRBV5-1,TGCGCCAGCAGCTTGGGGACAGGGTCAGAGACCCAGTACTTC,CASSLGTGSETQYF
TRBJ2-1,NA,NA,TRBV5-1,TGCGCCAGCAGCACCGTCCAAAGCTCCTACAATGAGCAGTTCTTC,CASSTVQSSYNEQFF
TRBJ2-7,NA,NA,TRBV20-1,TGCAGTGCCCAGCAGGGGGGGTACGAGCAGTACTTC,CSAQQGGYEQYF
TRBJ2-1,many,NA,TRBV12-3/TRBV12-4,TGTGCCAGCAGCCCGGAAGATGAGCAGTTCTTC,CASSPEDEQFF
TRBJ2-3,many,TRBD2,TRBV29-1,TGCAGCGTTGAAGCCGTGATGCATAGCGGGAGGGGAGATACGCAGTATTTT,CSVEAVMHSGRGDTQYF
TRBJ2-1,many,TRBD2,TRBV2,TGTGCCAGCGGGGGACTAGCGGGAGCGGAGCAGTTCTTC,CASGGLAGAEQFF
TRBJ2-3,many,NA,TRBV11-2,TGTGCCAGCAGCTTAGACATTAGCACAGATACGCAGTATTTT,CASSLDISTDTQYF
TRBJ1-5,many,NA,TRBV2,TGTGCCAGCAGCGTAGGGGTGGCAACCGATAGCAATCAGCCCCAGCATTTT,CASSVGVATDSNQPQHF
TRBJ2-3,NA,TRBD2,TRBV27,TGTGCCAGCAGTCCCCCCCTGGGAGGAAACAGCGGGAGTATGGCAGATACGCAGTATTTT,CASSPPLGGNSGSMADTQYF
TRBJ2-1,many,TRBD2,TRBV6-2/TRBV6-3,TGTGCCAGCAGTTACTCCCCGGCTAGCGGGAGAAGGAGTGAGCAGTTCTTC,CASSYSPASGRRSEQFF
TRBJ2-7,many,TRBD1,TRBV29-1,TGCAGCGTTGAACACGGGACAGGGGGTCGAGAGCAGTACTTC,CSVEHGTGGREQYF
TRBJ2-7,many,NA,TRBV20-1,TGCAGTGCTAGACGCTATACAGGGACGGACGAGCAGTACTTC,CSARRYTGTDEQYF